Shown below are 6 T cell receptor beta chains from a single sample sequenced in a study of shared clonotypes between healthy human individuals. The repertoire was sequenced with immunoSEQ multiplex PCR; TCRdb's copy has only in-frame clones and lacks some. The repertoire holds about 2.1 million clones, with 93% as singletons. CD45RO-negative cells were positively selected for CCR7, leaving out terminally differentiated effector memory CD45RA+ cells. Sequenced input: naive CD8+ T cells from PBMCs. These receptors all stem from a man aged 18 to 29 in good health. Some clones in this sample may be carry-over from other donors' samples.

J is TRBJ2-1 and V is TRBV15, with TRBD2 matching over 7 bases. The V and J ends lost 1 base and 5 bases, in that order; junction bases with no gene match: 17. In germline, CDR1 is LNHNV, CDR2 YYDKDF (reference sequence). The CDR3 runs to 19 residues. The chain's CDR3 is CATSRVVPGVLAEDNEQFF. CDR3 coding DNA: TGTGCCACCAGCAGAGTGGTCCCCGGGGTGCTAGCGGAAGACAATGAGCAGTTCTTC.

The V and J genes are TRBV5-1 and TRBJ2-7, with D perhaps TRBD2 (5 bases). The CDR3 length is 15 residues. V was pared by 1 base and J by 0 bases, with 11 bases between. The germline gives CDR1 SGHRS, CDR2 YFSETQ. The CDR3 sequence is CASSLSRGPSYEQYF. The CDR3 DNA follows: TGCGCCAGCAGCTTGTCGAGAGGGCCCTCCTACGAGCAGTACTTC.

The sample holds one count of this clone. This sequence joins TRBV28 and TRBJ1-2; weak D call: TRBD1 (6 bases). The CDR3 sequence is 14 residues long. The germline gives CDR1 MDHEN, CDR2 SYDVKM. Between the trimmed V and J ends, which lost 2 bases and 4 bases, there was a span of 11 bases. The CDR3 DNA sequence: TGTGCCAGCAGTTTACAGGGGATTGTCTATGGCTACACCTTC. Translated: CASSLQGIVYGYTF.

In DNA, the CDR3 is TGTGCCAGCAGTTTATACAGGGACGGCTACACCTTC. This translates into CASSLYRDGYTF. This rearrangement joins TRBV28 to TRBJ1-2; tentative D call: TRBD1 (6 bases). The CDR3 consists of 12 residues. Looked up from germline, CDR1 is MDHEN and CDR2 is SYDVKM. Deletions cut 1 base from V and 8 bases from J, with 8 bases between.

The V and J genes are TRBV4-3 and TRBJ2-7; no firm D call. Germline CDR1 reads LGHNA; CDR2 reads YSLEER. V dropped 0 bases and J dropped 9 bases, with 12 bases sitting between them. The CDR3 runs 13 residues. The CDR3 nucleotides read TGCGCCAGCAGCCAAGATCCCCTTACGGGGCAGTACTTC. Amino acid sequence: CASSQDPLTGQYF.

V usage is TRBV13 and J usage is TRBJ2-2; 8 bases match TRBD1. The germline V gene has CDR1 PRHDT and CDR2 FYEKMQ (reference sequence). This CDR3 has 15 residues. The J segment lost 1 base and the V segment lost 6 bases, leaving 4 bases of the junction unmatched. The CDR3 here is CASRTDRGNTGELFF. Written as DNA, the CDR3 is TGTGCCAGCAGAACCGACAGGGGGAACACCGGGGAGCTGTTTTTT.